These 24 T cell receptor beta chains were all obtained from the same sample, sequenced in a study of blood T cell repertoires in COVID-19. Profiled with immunoSEQ multiplex PCR; TCRdb holds only in-frame clones, not every one. The sample comprises 110,000 or so clones, 70% to 90% of which are singletons, and 3% to 4% rests with the top ten. Sequencing was done on a sample of peripheral blood. The receptors come from a man aged 35-49 years with acute or convalescent COVID-19.

The CDR3 DNA follows: TGTGCCAGCAGCTTTAGGGGAGGTACGGCTGAAGCTTTCTTT. It yields the protein CASSFRGGTAEAFF. The chain links TRBV7-2 to TRBJ1-1; maybe TRBD1 (5 bases). The CDR3 covers 14 residues. Germline CDR1 reads SGHTA; CDR2 reads FQGNSA. V dropped 3 bases and J dropped 6 bases, with 14 bases sitting between them.

The rearrangement joins TRBV29-1 to TRBJ2-5, with a tentative D call TRBD2 (5 bases). The CDR3 loop spans 11 amino acids. V was shortened by 6 bases and J by 5 bases, with 10 bases between the two germline ends. Per the germline V gene, CDR1 is SQVTM and CDR2 is ANQGSEA. CDR3 sequence: CSVEGVETQYF. For the CDR3, the DNA is TGCAGCGTCGAGGGCGTCGAGACCCAGTACTTC.

J is TRBJ1-1 and V is TRBV10-3; D is possibly TRBD1 (6 bases). Trimming removed 3 bases from V and 0 bases from J, with 11 bases in between. Germline V gene sequence: CDR1 ENHRY, CDR2 SYGVKD. The CDR3 has 15 amino acids. The CDR3 sequence: CAISDSGAMNTEAFF. CDR3 in DNA: TGTGCCATCAGTGATTCAGGGGCTATGAACACTGAAGCTTTCTTT.

The chain is built from TRBV6-2 or TRBV6-3 and TRBJ1-1, with D maybe TRBD1 (5 bases). This CDR3 contains 16 residues. Germline-derived CDR1 and CDR2 are MNHEY and SVGEGT. V was clipped by 3 bases and J by 1 base, with 15 bases between them. CDR3 sequence (DNA): TGTGCCAGCAGTTATTGGGGTATCACAGGGAACACTGAAGCTTTCTTT. Residues: CASSYWGITGNTEAFF.

The CDR3 DNA sequence: TGTGCCAGCAGTTACCAAAAGACAGGGTCATCCTACGAGCAGTACTTC. It codes for CASSYQKTGSSYEQYF. J is TRBJ2-7 and V is TRBV6-5; 7 positions match TRBD1. The V and J ends lost 2 bases and 1 base, in that order; junction bases with no gene match: 8. In germline, CDR1 is MNHEY, CDR2 SVGAGI. CDR3 length equals 16 residues.

This clone was counted once. The genes are TRBV7-2 and TRBJ2-7, with D hard to call. CDR3 size: 14 residues. Trimming removed 3 bases at V and 1 base at J, with 10 bases between. Germline V gene sequence: CDR1 SGHTA, CDR2 FQGNSA. The DNA of the CDR3 is TGTGCCAGCAGCTTTTCGGCGGATTCCTACGAGCAGTACTTC. Amino acids: CASSFSADSYEQYF. The full variable domain, in which reference TRBV7-2 and TRBJ2-7 provide the parts outside the CDR3, is GAGVSQSPSNKVTEKGKDVELRCDPISGHTALYWYRQSLGQGLEFLIYFQGNSAPDKSGLPSDRFSAERTGGSVSTLTIQRTQQEDSAVYLCASSFSADSYEQYFGPGTRLTVT.

The gene calls are TRBV7-3 and TRBJ2-3; D not certain. The V gene's germline CDR1 is SGHTA and CDR2 FQGTGA. This CDR3 is built from 13 residues. Trimming removed 0 bases from V and 7 bases from J, with 8 bases in between. CDR3 sequence (DNA): TGTGCCAGCAGCTTAACGTTGACTCATACGCAGTATTTT. Amino acids: CASSLTLTHTQYF.

The V gene is TRBV6-1, the J gene TRBJ2-5; the D gene is possibly TRBD2 (5 bases). The germline V gene encodes CDR1 MNHNS and CDR2 SASEGT. CDR3 length: 14 residues. Trimming left V 3 bases short and J 7 bases short, with 15 bases between. CDR3 amino acids: CASSEDLSAVTQYF. The CDR3 nucleotides read TGTGCCAGCAGTGAGGACTTGTCTGCGGTGACCCAGTACTTC.

The J gene is TRBJ1-2, the V gene TRBV30, with D unresolved. V was clipped by 0 bases and J by 4 bases, with 9 bases between them. Germline V gives CDR1 GTSNPN, CDR2 SVGIG (reference sequence). The CDR3 sequence is 13 residues long. The CDR3 sequence is CAWSVPLLYGYTF. The CDR3 nucleotides are TGTGCCTGGAGTGTACCCCTACTCTATGGCTACACCTTC.

The CDR3 spells CASSESTGADEQFF. CDR3 in DNA: TGTGCCAGCAGTGAGAGTACAGGGGCGGATGAGCAGTTCTTC. The gene calls are TRBV2 and TRBJ2-1, with 7 bases that match TRBD1. V shed 3 bases, J shed 8 bases, and the junction held 7 bases outside the gene matches. This CDR3 is built from 14 residues. CDR1 is SNHLY and CDR2 is FYNNEI in the germline V gene.

The genes are TRBV7-2 and TRBJ2-1; the match to TRBD2 covers 8 bases. Trimming removed 0 bases from V and 8 bases from J; junction bases left unmatched: 6. This CDR3 has 15 amino acids. Germline V gene data show CDR1 as SGHTA and CDR2 as FQGNSA. The CDR3 coding sequence is TGTGCCAGCAGCTTAGCCGGGACTAGGGGTCATGAGCAGTTCTTC. It is translated as CASSLAGTRGHEQFF.

The rearrangement joins TRBV7-8 to TRBJ2-7, with a weak D call TRBD2 (5 bases). This CDR3 is 15 amino acids long. Between the trimmed V and J ends, which lost 1 base and 2 bases, there was a span of 12 bases. Germline CDR1 and CDR2: SGHVS and FQNEAQ. CDR3 sequence (DNA): TGTGCCAGCAGCTTAGGGCAGGACTTCCCCTACGAGCAGTACTTC. It codes for CASSLGQDFPYEQYF.

V and J are TRBV7-7 and TRBJ1-6; D is perhaps TRBD1 (5 bases). V dropped 3 bases and J dropped 0 bases, with 12 bases sitting between them. The CDR3 totals 17 residues. Per the germline V gene, CDR1 is SSHAT and CDR2 is FNYEAQ (reference sequence). CDR3 DNA: TGTGCCAGCAGCTTCACAGGTATAGGCTCCTATAATTCACCCCTCCACTTT. Translated, it gives CASSFTGIGSYNSPLHF. Full variable domain (rest looked up from reference TRBV7-7 and TRBJ1-6): GAGVSQSPRYKVTKRGQDVTLRCDPISSHATLYWYQQALGQGPEFLTYFNYEAQPDKSGLPSDRFSAERPEGSISTLTIQRTEQRDSAMYRCASSFTGIGSYNSPLHFGNGTRLTVT.

V and J are TRBV28 and TRBJ1-1; 7 bases are a match to TRBD1. V dropped 2 bases and J dropped 11; count of bases not matched to a gene: 5. This CDR3 has 12 residues. Germline loops: CDR1 MDHEN, CDR2 SYDVKM. This CDR3 reads CASSLGQAGAFF. CDR3 DNA: TGTGCCAGCAGTTTAGGACAGGCTGGCGCTTTCTTT.

This clone showed up just a few times. The V and J genes are TRBV27 and TRBJ1-1, with D perhaps TRBD1 (6 bases). V was cut by 6 bases and J by 4 bases, with 12 bases left in between. CDR1 is MNHEY, CDR2 SMNVEV, per germline (reference sequence). CDR3 length equals 13 residues. The CDR3 DNA follows: TGTGCCAGCAGCATCACAGGGTCCACTGAAGCTTTCTTT. This translates into CASSITGSTEAFF.

The gene calls are TRBV19 and TRBJ1-1, with a weak D call TRBD1 (5 bases). Germline V gene lookup returns CDR1 LNHDA and CDR2 SQIVND (reference sequence). This CDR3 spans 16 amino acids. Trimming removed 10 bases at V and 1 base at J, with 22 bases between. CDR3 amino acids: CATSGRTPIWNTEAFF. The CDR3 nucleotides are TGTGCCACCTCCGGGAGGACACCTATTTGGAACACTGAAGCTTTCTTT.

This chain joins TRBV4-1 and TRBJ2-3; a possible D gene is TRBD2 (5 bases). There are 14 residues in the CDR3. Germline V gene data show CDR1 as MGHRA and CDR2 as YSYEKL. Trimming pared 3 bases from V and 5 bases from J, leaving 12 bases between. In DNA form, the CDR3 reads TGCGCCAGCAGCCAGGTCGTTCGGGGAGATACGCAGTATTTT. Translated, it gives CASSQVVRGDTQYF.

The V call is TRBV6-6, the J call TRBJ1-6; the D gene is possibly TRBD1 (5 bases). V was trimmed by 0 bases and J by 7 bases, leaving 13 bases between them. This CDR3 has 16 residues. In germline, CDR1 is MNHNY, CDR2 SVGAGI (reference sequence). CDR3 protein: CASSYSSRTPNSPLHF. CDR3 nucleotides: TGTGCCAGCAGTTACTCGTCCCGGACACCCAATTCACCCCTCCACTTT.

The chain is built from TRBV3-1 (or the pseudogene TRBV3-2) and TRBJ2-5; unclear D gene. Between the trimmed V and J ends, which lost 4 bases and 1 base, there was a span of 7 bases. Germline V CDR1 and CDR2: LGHDT, YNNKEL (reference sequence). This CDR3 has 13 residues. CDR3 protein: CASSPSLQETQYF. The CDR3 DNA reads TGTGCCAGCAGCCCCAGTCTCCAAGAGACCCAGTACTTC.

V usage is TRBV19 and J usage is TRBJ2-5; possible D gene TRBD1, 8 bases. The V end was cut by 6 bases, the J end by 4 bases, with 15 bases between. From germline, CDR1 is LNHDA and CDR2 SQIVND (reference sequence). The CDR3 sequence is 14 residues long. CDR3 region: CASSNRGGVETQYF. The CDR3 nucleotides are TGTGCCAGTAGCAACAGGGGGGGAGTAGAGACCCAGTACTTC.

This sequence joins TRBV20-1 and TRBJ2-4; 7 nucleotides agree with TRBD1. The CDR3 has 14 residues. Germline CDR1 reads DFQATT; CDR2 reads SNEGSKA (reference sequence). Trimming cost V 3 bases and J 7 bases; bases outside gene matches: 9. DNA of the CDR3: TGCAGTGCTAGTAGCCTCCCGACAGGGAACATTCAGTACTTC. Protein sequence: CSASSLPTGNIQYF.

V usage is TRBV27 and J usage is TRBJ1-1, with D possibly TRBD1 on 5 matching bases. The length of the CDR3 is 13 residues. Trimming removed 4 bases from V and 3 bases from J, with 9 bases in between. Per the germline V gene, CDR1 is MNHEY and CDR2 is SMNVEV (reference sequence). CDR3 sequence: CASSYRGDTEAFF. In nucleotides, the CDR3 is TGTGCCAGCAGTTATAGGGGTGACACTGAAGCTTTCTTT.

This chain connects TRBV11-3 to TRBJ2-5, with TRBD1 identical over 8 bases. Germline V CDR1 and CDR2: SGHNT, YENEEA. With V trimmed by 5 bases and J by 5 bases, 4 bases remained unmatched. The CDR3 contains 13 residues. CDR3 sequence: CASSPGQGETQYF. Written as DNA, the CDR3 is TGTGCCAGCAGCCCAGGACAGGGCGAGACCCAGTACTTC.

Only a few counts were recorded for this clone. The CDR3 is CASSRDRAGYTF. CDR3 DNA: TGTGCCAGCAGCCGGGACAGGGCCGGCTACACCTTC. The gene calls are TRBV4-2 and TRBJ1-2, with 9 bases aligning to TRBD1. From germline, CDR1 is LGHNA and CDR2 YNFKEQ. V shed 4 bases, J shed 8 bases, and the junction held 2 bases outside the gene matches. This CDR3 is 12 amino acids long.